The sequence of this T cell receptor beta chain was determined in a study of blood T cell repertoires in COVID-19. This CDR3 is 15 amino acids long. Between the trimmed V and J ends, which lost 5 bases and 3 bases, there was a span of 13 bases. Germline CDR1 MNHEY, CDR2 SVGAGI. Authors' processing steps: Estimated nucleated cell counts came from reference gene primer amplification. Generated by immunoSEQ multiplex PCR, the TCRdb table keeps only in-frame clones and is missing some. The DNA gave D and trimming, while V, J and clone size come from that table. Of a few hundred thousand clones listed, 87% were seen once; the top ten hold 8.9%.

This TCR was sampled from a woman between 18 and 29 years old who had recovered from COVID-19. Sample: PBMCs or T cells enriched from blood (not recorded which). V usage is TRBV6-5 and J usage is TRBJ1-4, with a possible D match to TRBD1 (5 bases). The CDR3 DNA follows: TGTGCCAGCAGTACCCAACGACAGCCTAATGAAAAACTGTTTTTT. It codes for CASSTQRQPNEKLFF.